This T cell receptor beta chain is from a study of shared clonotypes between healthy human individuals. Study at large: The cohort had two women and a few men, ages 18 to 49.

Study-level findings and limits: Blood was the sole source, and tissue repertoires probably differ. How much donors shared clonotypes was expected to be affected by sequencing depth.

DNA at around 210 ng, 25,000 to 35,000 T cell genomes, went into sorted-subset replicate PCRs. Assay used: immunoSEQ multiplex PCR; TCRdb lists only in-frame clones, some missing. The table includes 2 million to 2.5 million clones, roughly 93% detected once. As concerns this clone: What it binds is not known. The same CDR3 can be traced to other DNA sequences in this sample.

The receptor was derived from a man aged 18 to 29 in good health. Some clones in this sample may be carry-over from other donors' samples. Sequenced material: naive CD4+ T cells from PBMCs. Subset here: CD45RA+ positively selected.

The CDR3 region has the DNA TGTGCCAGCAGCTTAGGGGAGGGAACCGGGGAGCTGTTTTTT. Translated: CASSLGEGTGELFF. The chain combines TRBV7-9 with TRBJ2-2; 7 nucleotides agree with TRBD2. The J segment lost 5 bases and the V segment lost 1 base, leaving 1 base of the junction unmatched. CDR1 SEHNR and CDR2 FQNEAQ come from the germline V gene (reference sequence). The CDR3 length is 14 residues. The whole variable domain, remainder taken from reference TRBV7-9 and TRBJ2-2, is DTGVSQNPRHKITKRGQNVTFRCDPISEHNRLYWYRQTLGQGPEFLTYFQNEAQLEKSRLLSDRFSAERPKGSFSTLEIQRTEQGDSAMYLCASSLGEGTGELFFGEGSRLTVL.